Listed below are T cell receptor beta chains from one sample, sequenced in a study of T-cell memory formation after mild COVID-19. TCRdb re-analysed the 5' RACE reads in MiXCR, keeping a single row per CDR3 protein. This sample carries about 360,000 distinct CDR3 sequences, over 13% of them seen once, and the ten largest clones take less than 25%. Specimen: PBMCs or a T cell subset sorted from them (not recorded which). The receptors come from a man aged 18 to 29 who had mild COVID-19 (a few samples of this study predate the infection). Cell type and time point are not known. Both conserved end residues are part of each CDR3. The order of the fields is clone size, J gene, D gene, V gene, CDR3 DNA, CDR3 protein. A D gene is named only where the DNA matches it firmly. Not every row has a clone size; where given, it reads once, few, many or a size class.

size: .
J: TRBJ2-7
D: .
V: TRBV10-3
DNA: TGTGCCATCAGTGGGCTAGCGCCGTCCTACGAGCAGTACTTC
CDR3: CAISGLAPSYEQYF

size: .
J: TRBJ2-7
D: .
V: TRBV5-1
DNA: TGCGCCAGCAGCTTTTCGACCGTGACCTACGAGCAGTACTTC
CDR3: CASSFSTVTYEQYF

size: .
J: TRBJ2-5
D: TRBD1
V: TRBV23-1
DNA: TGCGCCAGCAGTCAGACCGGGACAGGGAATCGAGAGACCCAGTACTTC
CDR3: CASSQTGTGNRETQYF

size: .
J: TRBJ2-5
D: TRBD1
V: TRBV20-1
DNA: TGCAGTGCTAGTAAAAGGACAGGCTCGCTAGGGGCCCAGTACTTC
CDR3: CSASKRTGSLGAQYF

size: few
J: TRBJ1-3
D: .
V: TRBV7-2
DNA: TGTGCCAGCAGCGTAAGAAGACTAAGGAGCTCTGGAAACACCATATATTTT
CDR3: CASSVRRLRSSGNTIYF

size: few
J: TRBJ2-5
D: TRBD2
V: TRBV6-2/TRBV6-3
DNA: TGTGCCAGCAGGGCTTCTAGCGGAGAGACCCAGTACTTC
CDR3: CASRASSGETQYF

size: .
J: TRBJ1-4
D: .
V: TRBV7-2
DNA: TGTGCCAGCAGCAAGGGTGTAGGGCAGGAAAAACTGTTTTTT
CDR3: CASSKGVGQEKLFF

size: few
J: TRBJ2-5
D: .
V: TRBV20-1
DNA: TGCAGTGCTAGCGGGGTCGAGACCCAGTACTTC
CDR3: CSASGVETQYF

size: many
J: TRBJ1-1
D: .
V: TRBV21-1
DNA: TGTGCCAGACAACTTAAAAGGACTGAAGCTTTCTTT
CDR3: CARQLKRTEAFF

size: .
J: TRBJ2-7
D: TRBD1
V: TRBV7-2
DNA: TGTGCCAGCAGCTTAGTTGGGACAGGGAGGGGCCGGGAGCAGTACTTC
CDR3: CASSLVGTGRGREQYF

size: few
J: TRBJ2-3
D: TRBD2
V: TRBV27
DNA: TGTGCCAGCAGTTTACCAGCGGGGGGCAGGGGTACAGATACGCAGTATTTT
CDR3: CASSLPAGGRGTDTQYF

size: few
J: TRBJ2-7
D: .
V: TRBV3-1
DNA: TGTGCCAGCAGCCAAGGAAAGGGTTTCTCCTACGAGCAGTACTTC
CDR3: CASSQGKGFSYEQYF

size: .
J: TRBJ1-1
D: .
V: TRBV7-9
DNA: TGTGCCAGCAGCCTCAACCAGGGGCCTGGAGCTTTCTTT
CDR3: CASSLNQGPGAFF

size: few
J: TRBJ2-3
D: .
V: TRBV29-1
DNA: TGCAGCGTTGATGGAGGGGGCACAGATACGCAGTATTTT
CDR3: CSVDGGGTDTQYF

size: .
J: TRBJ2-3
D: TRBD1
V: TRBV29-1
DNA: TGCAGCGTTGTAGGGGGCAAACCTAGCACAGATACGCAGTATTTT
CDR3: CSVVGGKPSTDTQYF

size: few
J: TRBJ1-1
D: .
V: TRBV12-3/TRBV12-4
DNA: TGTGCCAGCCGTGAACAGCCAGATATGAACACTGAAGCTTTCTTT
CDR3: CASREQPDMNTEAFF

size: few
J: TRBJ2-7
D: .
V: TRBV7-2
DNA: TGTGCCAGCAGCTTGAGCGGCATCATGGCTTACGAGCAGTACTTC
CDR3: CASSLSGIMAYEQYF

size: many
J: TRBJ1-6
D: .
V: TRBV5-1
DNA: TGCGCCAGCAGCAGGGCGGGCTCACCCCTCCACTTT
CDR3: CASSRAGSPLHF

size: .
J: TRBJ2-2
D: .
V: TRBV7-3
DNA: TGTGCCAGCAGCCCCTCGAAGGGCGGGGAGCTGTTTTTT
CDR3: CASSPSKGGELFF

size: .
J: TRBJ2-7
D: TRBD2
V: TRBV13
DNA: TGTGCCAGCGAGCGGGGGGGAGTCCACGAGCAGTACTTC
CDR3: CASERGGVHEQYF

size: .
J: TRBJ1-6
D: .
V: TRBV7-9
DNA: TGTGCCAGCAGCTTAGGTTCGGGGGTATCCTATAATTCACCCCTCCACTTT
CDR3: CASSLGSGVSYNSPLHF

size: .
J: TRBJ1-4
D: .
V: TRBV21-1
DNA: TGTGCCAGCAGAGAAAAACTGTTTTTT
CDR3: CASREKLFF

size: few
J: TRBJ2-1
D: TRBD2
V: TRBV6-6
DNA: TGTGCCAGCACCCCTCGCGGGGGGGCTGAGCAGTTCTTC
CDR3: CASTPRGGAEQFF

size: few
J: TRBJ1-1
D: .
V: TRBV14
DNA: TGTGCCAGCAGCCTGGTCGGTGGGGCACAGAACACTGAAGCTTTCTTT
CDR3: CASSLVGGAQNTEAFF

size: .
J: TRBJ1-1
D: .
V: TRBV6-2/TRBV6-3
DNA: TGTGCCAGCAGCTGGGACGGATCGGGGGGCACTGAAGCTTTCTTT
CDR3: CASSWDGSGGTEAFF

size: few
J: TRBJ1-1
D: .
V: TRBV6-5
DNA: TGTGCCAGCAGTTACTCTGTGGCCCTTGGGGGCGCGGCTTTCTTT
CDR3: CASSYSVALGGAAFF

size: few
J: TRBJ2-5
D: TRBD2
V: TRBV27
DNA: TGTGCCAGCAAGTTTAAGCCGGGGGGGGCTCTCACGCAAGAGACCCAGTACTTC
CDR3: CASKFKPGGALTQETQYF